This T cell receptor beta chain was captured in a study of regulatory T cells in long-lasting Graves disease. This clonotype has more than one count but fewer than ten. Its antigen is unidentified. Time point indicated: newly diagnosed GD, antithyroid drugs for less than 3 months. RNA isolated from PBMCs was used to make the TCR library. The CDR3 extends over 16 amino acids. Germline V gene sequence: CDR1 LGHDT, CDR2 YNNKEL (reference sequence). V lost 4 bases and J lost 7, with 17 bases in between. Study outcomes and limitations: Accuracy was perhaps lowered by the small sample size.

According to the study, TCR beta libraries were built with iRepertoire HTBI primers and CDR3-region Arm-PCR. MiXCR, applied by TCRdb to the multiplex PCR reads, yields one record per CDR3 protein. The sample gives roughly 610,000 distinct CDR3 sequences, roughly 15% of which show up once; approximately 18% is in the top ten. This same sample was also taken into another study, of T cells in Graves' hyperthyroidism and ophthalmopathy. From that paper: Ophthalmopathy and stable hyperthyroidism were told apart by a 13 V-J model.

This sample comprised peripheral blood mononuclear cells (PBMCs), obtained at new diagnosis, from a patient treated with antithyroid drugs. The receptor's source is a woman aged 25 to 39 with Graves disease. The rearrangement links TRBV3-1 to TRBJ1-6; D might be TRBD1 (5 bases). CDR3 nucleotide sequence: TGTGCCAGCAGCCCCCGGCAAGGGGACGGGAATTCACCCCTCCACTTT. Amino acid sequence: CASSPRQGDGNSPLHF.